The next 17 T cell receptor beta chains were all read from a single sample in a study of T-cell reconstitution after alpha-beta-depleted transplantation in children. It was with unique molecular identifiers that the TCRbeta library was prepared. MiXCR, applied by TCRdb to the PCR reads, yields one record per CDR3 protein. The data contain around 200,000 distinct CDR3 sequences, around 9.5% of them singletons. Specimen: PBMCs from the stem cell graft donor, collected from the stem cell graft. These receptors all come from a human donor who donated a stem cell graft to a child with acute lymphoblastic leukemia.

This clonotype was seen only a few times. This chain uses TRBV20-1 with TRBJ1-5; 9 bases agree with TRBD1. This CDR3 comprises 15 residues. The V gene end was trimmed by 6 bases and the J gene end by 5 bases; junction bases not matched to a gene: 11. Germline CDR1 and CDR2: DFQATT and SNEGSKA (reference sequence). In DNA form, the CDR3 reads TGCAGTGCCCCGAGCGCACAGGGGGCATATCAGCCCCAGCATTTT. Translating gives CSAPSAQGAYQPQHF.

In this sample, this clonotype turned up many times. V and J are TRBV7-2 and TRBJ1-5; 9 bases are a match to TRBD1. Germline V gene sequence: CDR1 SGHTA, CDR2 FQGNSA. J gave up 5 bases and V 4 bases, and 6 bases lay outside the gene matches. The CDR3 length is 15 residues. The CDR3 sequence is CASSYGTGRDQPQHF. CDR3 DNA: TGTGCCAGCAGCTACGGGACAGGGCGGGATCAGCCCCAGCATTTT.

This clonotype was recorded only once. V and J are TRBV24-1 and TRBJ2-1; no firm D call. The CDR3 runs 12 residues. Germline V CDR1 and CDR2: KGHDR, SFDVKD. V lost 7 bases and J 6 bases, leaving 9 bases between the germline ends. CDR3 nucleotides: TGTGCCACCAGGGTGCCATCCAATGAGCAGTTCTTC. As protein: CATRVPSNEQFF.

This clonotype was counted between two and nine times. The J gene is TRBJ1-6, the V gene TRBV5-1; 7 bases map to TRBD1. Germline CDR1 is SGHRS and CDR2 is YFSETQ. The CDR3 runs 15 residues. V lost 1 base to trimming and J lost 7 bases; unmatched junction nucleotides: 5. CDR3: CASSLQQGNNSPLHF. The DNA for the CDR3 is TGCGCCAGCAGCTTGCAACAGGGGAACAATTCACCCCTCCACTTT. The full variable domain, in which reference TRBV5-1 and TRBJ1-6 provide the parts outside the CDR3, is KAGVTQTPRYLIKTRGQQVTLSCSPISGHRSVSWYQQTPGQGLQFLFEYFSETQRNKGNFPGRFSGRQFSNSRSEMNVSTLELGDSALYLCASSLQQGNNSPLHFGNGTRLTVT.

This clonotype was picked up a small number of times. V usage is TRBV18 and J usage is TRBJ2-5; no reliable D call. V was pared by 7 bases and J by 3 bases, with 9 bases between. This CDR3 region has 12 residues. The germline CDR1 and CDR2 sequences are KGHSH and LQKENI. CDR3 bases: TGTGCCAGCTTGGGCGAGAAAGAGACCCAGTACTTC. Amino acid sequence: CASLGEKETQYF.

Ten or more counts support this clonotype. The chain recombines TRBV5-1 with TRBJ2-2; 10 bases are shared with TRBD1. In germline, CDR1 is SGHRS, CDR2 YFSETQ. The ends lost 4 bases at V and 7 bases at J; junction bases unmatched: 7. The CDR3 runs 15 residues. The CDR3 spells CASSQRQGADGELFF. The CDR3 nucleotides read TGCGCCAGCAGCCAACGACAGGGGGCCGACGGGGAGCTGTTTTTT.

This clonotype was detected many times. The rearrangement links TRBV6-5 to TRBJ2-5, with 9 bases fitting TRBD1. In germline, CDR1 is MNHEY, CDR2 SVGAGI. J gave up 4 bases and V 2 bases, and 8 bases lay outside the gene matches. The CDR3 covers 16 residues. DNA of the CDR3: TGTGCCAGCAGTTACCCCGGGACAGGGAGTCGAGAGACCCAGTACTTC. Its translation: CASSYPGTGSRETQYF.

This clonotype has a count of ten or more. This chain uses TRBV12-5 with TRBJ2-2; 13 bases are shared with TRBD2. This CDR3 has 17 amino acids. Unmatched junction bases numbered 6, after V lost 1 base and J lost 7 bases. Per germline, CDR1 LGHNT and CDR2 FRNRAP. This chain's CDR3 is CASGLGTSGGAGGELFF. As DNA, the CDR3 is TGTGCTAGTGGTTTGGGAACTAGCGGGGGGGCCGGCGGGGAGCTGTTTTTT.

This clonotype was observed a handful of times. The gene calls are TRBV7-2 and TRBJ1-4, with TRBD1 as a possible D gene (5 bases). V dropped 5 bases and J dropped 8 bases, with 15 bases sitting between them. Germline lookup yields CDR1 SGHTA and CDR2 FQGNSA. The CDR3 runs to 14 residues. The CDR3 is CASSGGRGAEKLFF. The CDR3 nucleotides are TGTGCCAGCAGCGGCGGTAGAGGGGCCGAAAAACTGTTTTTT.

J is TRBJ2-1 and V is TRBV18; 13 nucleotides align to TRBD2. The germline CDR1 and CDR2 sequences are KGHSH and LQKENI. This CDR3 region has 16 residues. V lost 4 bases and J lost 7; bases outside the gene matches: 7. CDR3 protein: CASSLMGLAGRNEQFF. The CDR3 nucleotides read TGTGCCAGCTCACTTATGGGACTAGCGGGGAGAAATGAGCAGTTCTTC.

This clonotype came up many times. The chain is built from TRBV5-1 and TRBJ1-1; D is ambiguous. CDR1 is SGHRS and CDR2 is YFSETQ in the germline V gene. Between the trimmed V and J ends, which lost 5 bases and 3 bases, there was a span of 11 bases. The CDR3 is 13 amino acids. CDR3 in DNA: TGCGCCAGCAGGGAGGACGGGTACACTGAAGCTTTCTTT. This sequence encodes CASREDGYTEAFF.

The chain uses TRBV5-1 and TRBJ2-2; 11 bases line up with TRBD1. V was clipped by 2 bases and J by 5 bases; unmatched bases: 8. Germline loops: CDR1 SGHRS, CDR2 YFSETQ. The CDR3 is made up of 17 amino acids. For the CDR3, the DNA is TGCGCCAGCAGCTTCGGGGACAGGGGGTCAGGAACCGGGGAGCTGTTTTTT. This codes for CASSFGDRGSGTGELFF.

This clonotype was seen only a few times. This chain joins TRBV5-1 and TRBJ1-2; weak D call: TRBD1 (5 bases). Germline lookup yields CDR1 SGHRS and CDR2 YFSETQ. The CDR3 spans 20 residues. The V gene lost 2 bases and the J gene lost 6 bases, with 32 bases spanning the gap. The CDR3 nucleotides are TGCGCCAGCAGCTTACGTCCGGCGTCCGGTATGGAGGGGCGCGGCGATGGCTACACCTTC. Translating gives CASSLRPASGMEGRGDGYTF.

This clonotype has at least ten counts. The chain has TRBV6-2 or TRBV6-3 and TRBJ2-5, with D perhaps matching TRBD2 (5 bases). The germline gives CDR1 MNHEY, CDR2 SVGEGT. V lost 7 bases and J lost 5, with 20 bases in between. The CDR3 length is 15 residues. The CDR3 bases are TGTGCCAGCACCCGCGGACTTACCTCCACGGAGACCCAGTACTTC. As protein: CASTRGLTSTETQYF.

The chain links TRBV12-3 or TRBV12-4 to TRBJ2-1; tentative D call: TRBD1 (6 bases). This CDR3 has 13 amino acids. The V end was cut by 8 bases, the J end by 4 bases, with 12 bases between. CDR3 nucleotide sequence: TGTGCCAGCGAGCTGACAGGTTACAATGAGCAGTTCTTC. As protein: CASELTGYNEQFF.

J is TRBJ2-1 and V is TRBV7-2, with TRBD2 matching 8 bases. With 4 bases clipped from V and 0 bases from J, the junction kept 5 bases outside the gene matches. From germline, CDR1 is SGHTA and CDR2 FQGNSA. CDR3 size: 16 residues. CDR3 residues: CASSSGAGGSYNEQFF. CDR3 in DNA: TGTGCCAGCAGCTCTGGGGCGGGGGGCTCCTACAATGAGCAGTTCTTC. The entire variable domain, with the rest obtained from reference TRBV7-2 and TRBJ2-1, is as follows: GAGVSQSPSNKVTEKGKDVELRCDPISGHTALYWYRQSLGQGLEFLIYFQGNSAPDKSGLPSDRFSAERTGGSVSTLTIQRTQQEDSAVYLCASSSGAGGSYNEQFFGPGTRLTVL.

In this sample, this clonotype turned up many times. The genes are TRBV2 and TRBJ1-1; 9 bases match TRBD1. The CDR3 runs to 13 residues. V lost 9 bases, J lost 1 base, and 3 bases stayed unmatched. The germline V gene encodes CDR1 SNHLY and CDR2 FYNNEI. The CDR3 region is CASRGQGNTEAFF. The CDR3 DNA reads as TGTGCCAGTAGGGGACAGGGGAACACTGAAGCTTTCTTT.